This is a list of T cell receptor beta chains from one sample in a study of T cells in Graves' hyperthyroidism and ophthalmopathy. One entry per CDR3 protein results from TCRdb running MiXCR on the multiplex PCR reads. The sample carries fewer than 250,000 distinct CDR3 sequences, about a sixth recorded once. Sequenced: blood. These receptors were taken from a man aged 50 to 60 with Graves' hyperthyroidism. Each CDR3 is given with its conserved first and last residue. Each record gives: clone size, V gene, D gene, J gene, CDR3 protein, CDR3 DNA. D genes are given only for firm matches. Clone sizes are given selectively: once, few, many, or a class where the clone is expanded.

size: many
V: TRBV11-3
D: TRBD2
J: TRBJ2-3
CDR3: CASSRLAVSTDTQYF
DNA: TGTGCCAGCAGCCGACTAGCGGTGAGCACAGATACGCAGTATTTT

size: many
V: TRBV6-1
D: NA
J: TRBJ2-2
CDR3: CASSYRGRTNTGELFF
DNA: TGTGCCAGCAGTTATCGGGGGAGGACGAACACCGGGGAGCTGTTTTTT

size: NA
V: TRBV5-1
D: TRBD2
J: TRBJ2-7
CDR3: CASSLESGAGEQYF
DNA: TGCGCCAGCAGCTTGGAAAGCGGGGCCGGGGAGCAGTACTTC

size: once
V: TRBV6-1
D: NA
J: TRBJ2-6
CDR3: CASSEEVTGADVLTF
DNA: TGTGCCAGCAGTGAAGAGGTGACTGGGGCCGACGTCCTGACTTTC

size: NA
V: TRBV20-1
D: NA
J: TRBJ2-1
CDR3: CSASRVGQFF
DNA: TGCAGTGCTTCCCGGGTGGGGCAGTTCTTC

size: once
V: TRBV6-1
D: NA
J: TRBJ2-7
CDR3: CASSEAWPPGGYYEQYF
DNA: TGTGCCAGCAGTGAAGCGTGGCCTCCCGGGGGCTACTACGAGCAGTACTTC

size: many
V: TRBV7-9
D: TRBD1
J: TRBJ2-5
CDR3: CASSLDRIQETQYF
DNA: TGTGCCAGCAGCTTGGACAGGATCCAAGAGACCCAGTACTTC

size: few
V: TRBV20-1
D: NA
J: TRBJ1-1
CDR3: CSAKVPLNTEAFF
DNA: TGCAGTGCTAAAGTGCCCTTGAACACTGAAGCTTTCTTT

size: once
V: TRBV7-2
D: TRBD2
J: TRBJ2-1
CDR3: CASSWTSGKVNEQFF
DNA: TGTGCCAGCAGCTGGACTAGCGGGAAAGTCAATGAGCAGTTCTTC

size: many
V: TRBV5-1
D: TRBD2
J: TRBJ2-7
CDR3: CASSAGTSVYEQYF
DNA: TGCGCCAGCAGCGCAGGGACTAGCGTCTACGAGCAGTACTTC

size: NA
V: TRBV19
D: TRBD2
J: TRBJ2-7
CDR3: CASSISGTNPVEQYF
DNA: TGTGCCAGTAGTATATCGGGGACTAACCCGGTCGAGCAGTACTTC

size: many
V: TRBV12-5
D: NA
J: TRBJ2-3
CDR3: CASGFLVSGVGSGTDTQYF
DNA: TGTGCTAGTGGTTTCCTCGTCTCAGGGGTCGGGAGTGGAACAGATACGCAGTATTTT

size: NA
V: TRBV7-9
D: NA
J: TRBJ2-5
CDR3: CASSFGHPPQETQYF
DNA: TGTGCCAGCAGTTTCGGCCACCCTCCTCAAGAGACCCAGTACTTC

size: NA
V: TRBV5-1
D: NA
J: TRBJ1-3
CDR3: CASSWAGRGGNTIYF
DNA: TGCGCCAGCAGCTGGGCCGGGAGAGGAGGAAACACCATATATTTT

size: few
V: TRBV11-2
D: NA
J: TRBJ2-1
CDR3: CASSWDGHEQFF
DNA: TGTGCCAGCAGCTGGGATGGGCATGAGCAGTTCTTC

size: NA
V: TRBV20-1
D: TRBD1
J: TRBJ1-5
CDR3: CSAWDRGRYQPQHF
DNA: TGCAGTGCTTGGGACAGGGGACGGTATCAGCCCCAGCATTTT

size: NA
V: TRBV29-1
D: NA
J: TRBJ2-5
CDR3: CSAAGQSGQETQYF
DNA: TGCAGCGCTGCTGGACAAAGTGGGCAAGAGACCCAGTACTTC

size: many
V: TRBV28
D: NA
J: TRBJ2-2
CDR3: CASSLTSAGELFF
DNA: TGTGCCAGCAGCCTGACTAGTGCCGGGGAGCTGTTTTTT

size: many
V: TRBV6-2/TRBV6-3
D: NA
J: TRBJ2-3
CDR3: CASSYSPPWDLDNADTQYF
DNA: TGTGCCAGCAGTTACTCGCCCCCCTGGGACCTCGATAATGCAGATACGCAGTATTTT

size: few
V: TRBV27
D: TRBD1
J: TRBJ2-1
CDR3: CASSSYRGHSYNEQFF
DNA: TGTGCCAGCAGTTCCTACAGGGGTCATTCCTACAATGAGCAGTTCTTC

size: many
V: TRBV27
D: TRBD1
J: TRBJ1-2
CDR3: CASSLSGGTANYGYTF
DNA: TGTGCCAGCAGTTTATCGGGCGGGACAGCCAACTATGGCTACACCTTC

size: NA
V: TRBV12-3/TRBV12-4
D: NA
J: TRBJ1-1
CDR3: CASTRGPEAFF
DNA: TGTGCCAGCACCCGCGGCCCTGAAGCTTTCTTT

size: many
V: TRBV15
D: NA
J: TRBJ1-5
CDR3: CATSREWAGARLQPQHF
DNA: TGTGCCACCAGCAGAGAGTGGGCAGGGGCCCGGCTTCAGCCCCAGCATTTT

size: few
V: TRBV7-3
D: NA
J: TRBJ2-6
CDR3: CASSLNPGTGANVLTF
DNA: TGTGCCAGCAGCTTAAATCCCGGGACTGGGGCCAACGTCCTGACTTTC

size: many
V: TRBV20-1
D: NA
J: TRBJ1-1
CDR3: CSARDPGFTEAFF
DNA: TGCAGTGCTAGAGATCCAGGTTTCACTGAAGCTTTCTTT

size: many
V: TRBV11-3
D: NA
J: TRBJ2-1
CDR3: CASSLGWQNYNEQFF
DNA: TGTGCCAGCAGCTTAGGTTGGCAGAATTACAATGAGCAGTTCTTC

size: once
V: TRBV3-1
D: TRBD1
J: TRBJ1-1
CDR3: CASSQTGGAGAFF
DNA: TGTGCCAGCAGCCAGACAGGGGGCGCCGGAGCTTTCTTT

size: many
V: TRBV3-1
D: NA
J: TRBJ2-1
CDR3: CASSQDRLAVNEQFF
DNA: TGTGCCAGCAGCCAAGATCGATTAGCGGTCAATGAGCAGTTCTTC

size: many
V: TRBV28
D: TRBD2
J: TRBJ2-3
CDR3: CASSFQRELLDTQYF
DNA: TGTGCCAGCAGTTTCCAGCGGGAGTTGCTAGATACGCAGTATTTT

size: many
V: TRBV7-2
D: TRBD1
J: TRBJ2-5
CDR3: CASSLVARTGEMVTQYF
DNA: TGTGCCAGCAGCTTAGTTGCTAGGACAGGGGAAATGGTGACCCAGTACTTC

size: NA
V: TRBV3-1
D: NA
J: TRBJ1-4
CDR3: CASSQQLTNEKLFF
DNA: TGTGCCAGCAGCCAACAGCTAACTAATGAAAAACTGTTTTTT

size: NA
V: TRBV5-5
D: NA
J: TRBJ1-2
CDR3: CASSLGQAEGYTF
DNA: TGTGCCAGCAGCTTGGGACAGGCGGAAGGCTACACCTTC

size: many
V: TRBV6-1
D: TRBD2
J: TRBJ2-7
CDR3: CASRPAGTSGRPYEQYF
DNA: TGTGCCAGCAGACCCGCCGGGACTAGCGGGAGGCCTTACGAGCAGTACTTC

size: many
V: TRBV3-1
D: NA
J: TRBJ2-1
CDR3: CASSHRTNNEQFF
DNA: TGTGCCAGCAGCCACAGGACTAATAATGAGCAGTTCTTC

size: many
V: TRBV28
D: TRBD1
J: TRBJ2-6
CDR3: CASSLLPGQSSGANVLTF
DNA: TGTGCCAGCAGCCTACTACCGGGACAGAGCTCTGGGGCCAACGTCCTGACTTTC

size: NA
V: TRBV27
D: NA
J: TRBJ1-1
CDR3: CASSSSGDTEAFF
DNA: TGTGCCAGCAGTTCTTCAGGGGACACTGAAGCTTTCTTT

size: few
V: TRBV6-1
D: NA
J: TRBJ1-1
CDR3: CASKRDGILGTEAFF
DNA: TGTGCCAGCAAAAGGGACGGGATCTTGGGCACTGAAGCTTTCTTT

size: many
V: TRBV20-1
D: NA
J: TRBJ2-7
CDR3: CSASPGQGAGLAGYEQYF
DNA: TGCAGTGCTAGTCCGGGACAGGGGGCTGGACTAGCGGGTTACGAGCAGTACTTC

size: many
V: TRBV20-1
D: NA
J: TRBJ2-3
CDR3: CSARDVRSTDTQYF
DNA: TGCAGTGCTAGAGATGTTCGCAGCACAGATACGCAGTATTTT

size: many
V: TRBV2
D: TRBD1
J: TRBJ2-7
CDR3: CASNRDRVYEQYF
DNA: TGTGCCAGCAACCGGGACAGGGTCTACGAGCAGTACTTC

size: many
V: TRBV3-1
D: NA
J: TRBJ2-1
CDR3: CASSQSATQQFF
DNA: TGTGCCAGCAGCCAATCTGCAACACAGCAGTTCTTC

size: few
V: TRBV3-1
D: NA
J: TRBJ1-4
CDR3: CASSHRQALNEKLFF
DNA: TGTGCCAGCAGCCATCGACAGGCTCTTAATGAAAAACTGTTTTTT

size: NA
V: TRBV11-2
D: NA
J: TRBJ2-3
CDR3: CASSLLVGDAQYF
DNA: TGTGCCAGCAGTTTGTTGGTAGGGGATGCGCAGTATTTT

size: NA
V: TRBV20-1
D: TRBD2
J: TRBJ2-3
CDR3: CSACPLSGGSPTDTQYF
DNA: TGCAGTGCCTGCCCCCTCTCTGGCGGGAGCCCCACAGATACGCAGTATTTT

size: many
V: TRBV5-1
D: NA
J: TRBJ1-1
CDR3: CASSLGQPNTEAFF
DNA: TGTGCCAGCAGCCTAGGACAGCCGAACACTGAAGCTTTCTTT

size: NA
V: TRBV10-1
D: TRBD2
J: TRBJ2-3
CDR3: CASSDPGGGETDTQYF
DNA: TGCGCCAGCAGTGACCCGGGAGGAGGGGAAACAGATACGCAGTATTTT

size: NA
V: TRBV5-1
D: NA
J: TRBJ2-1
CDR3: CASSLYGSEQFF
DNA: TGCGCCAGCAGCTTGTATGGTAGTGAGCAGTTCTTC

size: many
V: TRBV24-1
D: TRBD1
J: TRBJ2-1
CDR3: CATSEADRGPYNEQFF
DNA: TGTGCCACCAGTGAGGCCGACAGGGGGCCCTACAATGAGCAGTTCTTC

size: many
V: TRBV28
D: NA
J: TRBJ1-6
CDR3: CATTGLRGSPLHF
DNA: TGTGCCACCACCGGACTACGGGGTTCACCCCTCCACTTT

size: NA
V: TRBV6-2/TRBV6-3
D: NA
J: TRBJ1-1
CDR3: CASSYSKGNRMNTEAFF
DNA: TGTGCCAGCAGTTACTCTAAGGGGAACAGAATGAACACTGAAGCTTTCTTT

size: NA
V: TRBV2
D: NA
J: TRBJ1-2
CDR3: CASSEEGMAGGYTF
DNA: TGTGCCAGCAGTGAAGAGGGCATGGCGGGGGGCTACACCTTC

size: NA
V: TRBV5-6
D: TRBD1
J: TRBJ2-2
CDR3: CASSPGQGTTGELFF
DNA: TGTGCCAGCAGCCCGGGACAGGGGACCACCGGGGAGCTGTTTTTT

size: NA
V: TRBV20-1
D: NA
J: TRBJ2-1
CDR3: CSARFPLYNEQFF
DNA: TGCAGTGCTAGATTCCCCCTCTACAATGAGCAGTTCTTC

size: few
V: TRBV10-3
D: NA
J: TRBJ2-7
CDR3: CAINEETRDEQYF
DNA: TGTGCCATCAATGAGGAGACCAGGGACGAGCAGTACTTC

size: NA
V: TRBV12-3/TRBV12-4
D: NA
J: TRBJ2-3
CDR3: CASSSREDPGDTQYF
DNA: TGTGCCAGCAGTTCTAGAGAGGATCCGGGGGATACGCAGTATTTT

size: NA
V: TRBV4-1
D: TRBD2
J: TRBJ2-2
CDR3: CASSQARLAGGTGELFF
DNA: TGCGCCAGCAGCCAAGCTCGACTAGCGGGGGGCACCGGGGAGCTGTTTTTT

size: NA
V: TRBV4-1
D: TRBD2
J: TRBJ2-1
CDR3: CASSQLGLAVYNEQFF
DNA: TGCGCCAGCAGCCAACTCGGACTAGCGGTCTACAATGAGCAGTTCTTC

size: many
V: TRBV12-3/TRBV12-4
D: NA
J: TRBJ2-1
CDR3: CASLSGGHPYNEQFF
DNA: TGTGCCAGTTTGTCTGGGGGACATCCCTACAATGAGCAGTTCTTC

size: few
V: TRBV4-1
D: TRBD1
J: TRBJ2-5
CDR3: CASSPGTAGYQETQYF
DNA: TGCGCCAGCAGCCCGGGGACAGCTGGGTACCAAGAGACCCAGTACTTC